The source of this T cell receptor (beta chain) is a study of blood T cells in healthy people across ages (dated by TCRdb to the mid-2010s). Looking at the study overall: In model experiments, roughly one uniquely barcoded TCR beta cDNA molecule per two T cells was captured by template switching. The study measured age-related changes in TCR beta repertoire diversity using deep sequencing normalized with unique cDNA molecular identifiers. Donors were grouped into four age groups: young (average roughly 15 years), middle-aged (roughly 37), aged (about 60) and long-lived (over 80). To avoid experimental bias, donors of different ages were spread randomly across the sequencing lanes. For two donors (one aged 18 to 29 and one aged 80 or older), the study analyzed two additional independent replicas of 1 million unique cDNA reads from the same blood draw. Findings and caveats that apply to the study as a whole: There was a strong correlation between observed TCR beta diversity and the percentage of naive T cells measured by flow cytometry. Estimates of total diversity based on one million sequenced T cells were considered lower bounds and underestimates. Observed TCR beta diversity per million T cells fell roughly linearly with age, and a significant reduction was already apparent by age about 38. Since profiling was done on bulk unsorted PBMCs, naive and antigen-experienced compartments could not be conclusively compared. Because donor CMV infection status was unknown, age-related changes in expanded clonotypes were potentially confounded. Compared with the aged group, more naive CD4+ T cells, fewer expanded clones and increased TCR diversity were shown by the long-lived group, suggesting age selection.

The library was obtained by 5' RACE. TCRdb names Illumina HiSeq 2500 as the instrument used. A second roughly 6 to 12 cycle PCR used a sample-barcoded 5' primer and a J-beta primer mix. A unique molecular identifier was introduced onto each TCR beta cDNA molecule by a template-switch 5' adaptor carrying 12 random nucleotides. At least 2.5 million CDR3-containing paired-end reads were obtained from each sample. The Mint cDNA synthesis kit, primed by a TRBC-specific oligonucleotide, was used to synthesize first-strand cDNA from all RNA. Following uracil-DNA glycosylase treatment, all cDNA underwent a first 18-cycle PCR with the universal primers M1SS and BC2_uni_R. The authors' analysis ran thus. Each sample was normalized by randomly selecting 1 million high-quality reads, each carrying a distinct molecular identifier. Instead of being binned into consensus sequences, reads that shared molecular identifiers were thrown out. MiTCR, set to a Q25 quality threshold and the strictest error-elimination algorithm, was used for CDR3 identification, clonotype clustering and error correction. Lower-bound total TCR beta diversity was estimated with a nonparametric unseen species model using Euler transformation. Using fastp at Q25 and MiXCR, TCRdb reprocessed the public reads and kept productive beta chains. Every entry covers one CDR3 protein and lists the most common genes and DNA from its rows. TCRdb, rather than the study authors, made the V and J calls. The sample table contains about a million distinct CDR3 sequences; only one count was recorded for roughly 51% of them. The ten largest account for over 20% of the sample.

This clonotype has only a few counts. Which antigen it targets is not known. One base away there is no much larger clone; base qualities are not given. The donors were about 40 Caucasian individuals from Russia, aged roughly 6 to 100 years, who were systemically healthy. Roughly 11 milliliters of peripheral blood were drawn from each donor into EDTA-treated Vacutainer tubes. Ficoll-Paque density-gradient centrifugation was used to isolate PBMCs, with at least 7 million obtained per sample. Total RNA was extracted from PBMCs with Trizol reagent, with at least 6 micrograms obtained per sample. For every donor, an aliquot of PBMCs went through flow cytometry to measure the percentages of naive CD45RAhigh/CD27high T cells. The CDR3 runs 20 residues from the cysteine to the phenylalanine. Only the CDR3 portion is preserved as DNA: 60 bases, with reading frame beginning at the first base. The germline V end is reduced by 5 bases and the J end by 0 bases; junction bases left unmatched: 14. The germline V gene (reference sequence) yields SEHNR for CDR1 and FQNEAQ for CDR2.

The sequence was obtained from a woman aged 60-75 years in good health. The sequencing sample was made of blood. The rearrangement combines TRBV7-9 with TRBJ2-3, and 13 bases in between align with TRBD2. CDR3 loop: CASSPRLAGGGGGSTDTQYF. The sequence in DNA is TGTGCCAGCAGCCCCCGACTAGCGGGAGGTGGAGGTGGAAGCACAGATACGCAGTATTTT. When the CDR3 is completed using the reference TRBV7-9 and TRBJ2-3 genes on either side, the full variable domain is DTGVSQNPRHKITKRGQNVTFRCDPISEHNRLYWYRQTLGQGPEFLTYFQNEAQLEKSRLLSDRFSAERPKGSFSTLEIQRTEQGDSAMYLCASSPRLAGGGGGSTDTQYFGPGTRLTVL.